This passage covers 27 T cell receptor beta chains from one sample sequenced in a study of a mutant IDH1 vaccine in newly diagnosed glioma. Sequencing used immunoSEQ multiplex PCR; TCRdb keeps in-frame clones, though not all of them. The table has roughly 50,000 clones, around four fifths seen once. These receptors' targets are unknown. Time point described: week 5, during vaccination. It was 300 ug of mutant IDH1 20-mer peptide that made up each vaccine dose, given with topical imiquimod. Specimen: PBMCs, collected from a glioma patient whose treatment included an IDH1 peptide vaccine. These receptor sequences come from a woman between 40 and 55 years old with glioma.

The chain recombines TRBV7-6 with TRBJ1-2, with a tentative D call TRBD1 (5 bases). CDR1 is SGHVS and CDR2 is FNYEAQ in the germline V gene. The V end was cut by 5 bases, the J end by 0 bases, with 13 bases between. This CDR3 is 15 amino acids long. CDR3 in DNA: TGTGCCAGCAGCCCCCGGGGGGAAGCTAACTATGGCTACACCTTC. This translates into CASSPRGEANYGYTF.

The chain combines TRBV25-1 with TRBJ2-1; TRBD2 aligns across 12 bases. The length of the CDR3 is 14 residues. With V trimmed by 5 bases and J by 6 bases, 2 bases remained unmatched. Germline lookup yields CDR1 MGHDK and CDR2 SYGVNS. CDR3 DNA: TGTGCCAGCAGTCTAGCGGGGGGGGCCAATGAGCAGTTCTTC. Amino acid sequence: CASSLAGGANEQFF.

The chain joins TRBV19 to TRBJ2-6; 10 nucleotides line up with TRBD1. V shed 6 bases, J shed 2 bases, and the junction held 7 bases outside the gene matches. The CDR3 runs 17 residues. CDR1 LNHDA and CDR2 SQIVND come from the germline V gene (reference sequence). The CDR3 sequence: CASRGDRGTPGANVLTF. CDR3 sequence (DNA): TGTGCCAGTAGGGGGGACAGGGGAACCCCTGGGGCCAACGTCCTGACTTTC.

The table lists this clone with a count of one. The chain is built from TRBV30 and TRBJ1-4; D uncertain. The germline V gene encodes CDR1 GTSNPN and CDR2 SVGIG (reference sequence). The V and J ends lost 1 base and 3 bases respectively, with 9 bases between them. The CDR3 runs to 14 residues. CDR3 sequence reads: CAWSGKAPNEKLFF. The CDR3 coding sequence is TGTGCCTGGAGTGGAAAGGCTCCTAATGAAAAACTGTTTTTT.

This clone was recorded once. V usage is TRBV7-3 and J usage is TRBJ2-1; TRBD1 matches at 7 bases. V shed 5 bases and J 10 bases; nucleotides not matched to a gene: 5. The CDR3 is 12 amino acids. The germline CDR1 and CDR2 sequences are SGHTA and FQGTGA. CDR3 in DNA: TGTGCCAGCAGCCTTACAGGGGACGAGCAGTTCTTC. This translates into CASSLTGDEQFF.

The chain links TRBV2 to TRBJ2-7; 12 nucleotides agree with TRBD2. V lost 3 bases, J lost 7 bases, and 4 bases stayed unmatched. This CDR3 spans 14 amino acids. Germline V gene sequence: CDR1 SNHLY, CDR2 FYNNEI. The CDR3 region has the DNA TGTGCCAGCAGTGACGGACTAGCGGGGTGGGAGCAGTACTTC. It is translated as CASSDGLAGWEQYF.

The CDR3 bases are TGCGCCAGCAGCTTGGGAGGGGCCAGGGGCTCCTATAATTCACCCCTCCACTTT. This translates into CASSLGGARGSYNSPLHF. The chain is built from TRBV5-1 and TRBJ1-6; possible D gene TRBD1, 6 bases. The CDR3 has 18 amino acids. The V end lost 0 bases, the J end lost 0 bases, and 13 bases lay between the germline ends. Germline-derived CDR1 and CDR2 are SGHRS and YFSETQ.

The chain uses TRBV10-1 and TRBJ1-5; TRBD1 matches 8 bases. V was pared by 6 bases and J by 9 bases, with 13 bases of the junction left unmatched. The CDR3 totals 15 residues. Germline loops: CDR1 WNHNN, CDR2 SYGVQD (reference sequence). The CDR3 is CASSPPGQVLWPQHF. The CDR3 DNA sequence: TGCGCCAGCAGCCCCCCGGGACAGGTTCTCTGGCCCCAGCATTTT.

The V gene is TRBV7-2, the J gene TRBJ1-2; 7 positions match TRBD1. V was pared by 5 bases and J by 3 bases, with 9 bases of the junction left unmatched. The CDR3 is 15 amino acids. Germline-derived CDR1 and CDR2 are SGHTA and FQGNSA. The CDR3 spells CASSRDRAPHYGYTF. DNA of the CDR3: TGTGCCAGCAGCCGTGACAGGGCCCCCCACTATGGCTACACCTTC.

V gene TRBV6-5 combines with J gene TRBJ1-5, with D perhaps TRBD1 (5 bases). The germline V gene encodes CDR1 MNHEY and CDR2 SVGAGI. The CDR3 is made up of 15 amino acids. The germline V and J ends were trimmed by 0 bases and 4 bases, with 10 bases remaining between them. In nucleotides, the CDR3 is TGTGCCAGCAGTTACTCGGGGGGAAGAAATCAGCCCCAGCATTTT. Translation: CASSYSGGRNQPQHF.

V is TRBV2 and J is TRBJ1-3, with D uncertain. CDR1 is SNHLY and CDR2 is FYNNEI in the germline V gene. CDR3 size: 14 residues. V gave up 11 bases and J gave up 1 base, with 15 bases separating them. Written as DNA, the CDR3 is TGTGCCGGACGGGAAGCCCGGTCTGGAAACACCATATATTTT. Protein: CAGREARSGNTIYF.

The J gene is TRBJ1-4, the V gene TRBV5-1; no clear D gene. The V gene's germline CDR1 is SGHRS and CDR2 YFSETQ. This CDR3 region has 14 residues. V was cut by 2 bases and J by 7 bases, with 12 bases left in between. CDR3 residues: CASSLGLASEKLFF. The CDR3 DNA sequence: TGCGCCAGCAGCTTAGGTCTTGCCAGTGAAAAACTGTTTTTT.

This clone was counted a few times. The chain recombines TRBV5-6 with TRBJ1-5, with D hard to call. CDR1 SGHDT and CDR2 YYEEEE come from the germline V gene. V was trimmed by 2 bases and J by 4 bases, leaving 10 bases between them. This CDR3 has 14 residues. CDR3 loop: CASSFGPGNQPQHF. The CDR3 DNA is TGTGCCAGCAGCTTTGGCCCGGGGAATCAGCCCCAGCATTTT.

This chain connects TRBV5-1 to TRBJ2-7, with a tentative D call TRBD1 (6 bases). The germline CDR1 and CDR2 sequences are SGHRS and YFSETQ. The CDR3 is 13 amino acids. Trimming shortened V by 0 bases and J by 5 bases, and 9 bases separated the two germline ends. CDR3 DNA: TGCGCCAGCAGCTTGGGAGGGACAAACGAGCAGTACTTC. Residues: CASSLGGTNEQYF.

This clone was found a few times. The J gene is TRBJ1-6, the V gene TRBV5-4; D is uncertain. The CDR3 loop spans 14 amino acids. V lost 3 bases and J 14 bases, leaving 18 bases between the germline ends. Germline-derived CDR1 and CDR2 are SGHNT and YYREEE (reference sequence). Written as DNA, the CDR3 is TGTGCCAGCAGCTCGCCCACCGAAGAGGTGGCCCTCCACTTT. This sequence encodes CASSSPTEEVALHF.

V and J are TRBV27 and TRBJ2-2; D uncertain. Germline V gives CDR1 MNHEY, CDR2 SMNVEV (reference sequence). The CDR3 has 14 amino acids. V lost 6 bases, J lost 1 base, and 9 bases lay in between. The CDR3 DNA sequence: TGTGCCAGCAGCCCAGGATGGAACACCGGGGAGCTGTTTTTT. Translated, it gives CASSPGWNTGELFF.

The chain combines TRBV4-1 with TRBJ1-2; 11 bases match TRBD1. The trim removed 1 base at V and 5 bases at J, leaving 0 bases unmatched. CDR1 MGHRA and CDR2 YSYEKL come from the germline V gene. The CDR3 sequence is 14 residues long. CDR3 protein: CASSQGDRGYGYTF. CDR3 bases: TGCGCCAGCAGCCAAGGGGACAGGGGGTATGGCTACACCTTC.

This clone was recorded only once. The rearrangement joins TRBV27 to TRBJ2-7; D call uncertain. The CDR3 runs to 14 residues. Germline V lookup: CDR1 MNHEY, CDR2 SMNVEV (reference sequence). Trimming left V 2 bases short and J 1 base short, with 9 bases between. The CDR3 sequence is CASSLEPASYEQYF. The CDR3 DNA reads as TGTGCCAGCAGTTTAGAGCCAGCTTCCTACGAGCAGTACTTC.

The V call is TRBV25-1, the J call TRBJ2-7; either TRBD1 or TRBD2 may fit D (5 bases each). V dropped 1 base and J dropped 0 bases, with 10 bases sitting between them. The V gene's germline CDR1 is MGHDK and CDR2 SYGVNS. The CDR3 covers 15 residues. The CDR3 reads CASSEFGDLSYEQYF. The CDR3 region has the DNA TGTGCCAGCAGTGAATTCGGGGACCTCTCCTACGAGCAGTACTTC.

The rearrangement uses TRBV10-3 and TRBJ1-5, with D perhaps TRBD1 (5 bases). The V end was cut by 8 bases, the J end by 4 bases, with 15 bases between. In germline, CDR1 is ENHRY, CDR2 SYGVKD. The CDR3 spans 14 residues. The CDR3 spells CAIREGSTNQPQHF. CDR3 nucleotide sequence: TGTGCCATCCGGGAGGGGTCGACGAATCAGCCCCAGCATTTT.

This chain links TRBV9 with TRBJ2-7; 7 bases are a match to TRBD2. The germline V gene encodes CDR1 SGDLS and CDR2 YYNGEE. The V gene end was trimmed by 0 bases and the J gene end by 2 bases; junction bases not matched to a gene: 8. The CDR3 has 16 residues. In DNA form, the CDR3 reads TGTGCCAGCAGCGTAGAGGCTAGCGGAATGACCTACGAGCAGTACTTC. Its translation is CASSVEASGMTYEQYF.

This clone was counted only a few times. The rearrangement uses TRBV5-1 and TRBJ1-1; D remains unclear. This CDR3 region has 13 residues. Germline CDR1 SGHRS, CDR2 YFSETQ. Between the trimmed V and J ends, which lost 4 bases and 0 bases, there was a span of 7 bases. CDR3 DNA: TGCGCCAGCAGCCTCCACTTGAACACTGAAGCTTTCTTT. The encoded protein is CASSLHLNTEAFF.

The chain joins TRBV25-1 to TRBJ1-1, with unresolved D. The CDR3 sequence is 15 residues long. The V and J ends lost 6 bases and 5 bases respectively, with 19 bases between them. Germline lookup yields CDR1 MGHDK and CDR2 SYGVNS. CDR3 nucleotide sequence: TGTGCCAGCAGGGGATCTAGGGTGAAAAAGACTGAAGCTTTCTTT. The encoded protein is CASRGSRVKKTEAFF.

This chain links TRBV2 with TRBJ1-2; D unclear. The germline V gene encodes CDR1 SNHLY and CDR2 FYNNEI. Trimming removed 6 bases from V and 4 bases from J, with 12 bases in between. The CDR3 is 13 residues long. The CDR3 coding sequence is TGTGCCAGCAGGGGGTTGGGTGCCTATGGCTACACCTTC. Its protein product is CASRGLGAYGYTF.

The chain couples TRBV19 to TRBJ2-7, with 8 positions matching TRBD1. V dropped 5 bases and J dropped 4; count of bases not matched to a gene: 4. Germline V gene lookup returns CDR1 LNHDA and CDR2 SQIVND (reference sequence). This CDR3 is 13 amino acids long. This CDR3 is CASSSDREYEQYF. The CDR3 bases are TGTGCCAGTAGTTCGGACAGGGAATACGAGCAGTACTTC.

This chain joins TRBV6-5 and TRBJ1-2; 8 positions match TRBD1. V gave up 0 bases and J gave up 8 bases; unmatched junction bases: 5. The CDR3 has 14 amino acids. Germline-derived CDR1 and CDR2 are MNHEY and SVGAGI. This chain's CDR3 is CASSYSRTGSGYTF. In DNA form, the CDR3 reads TGTGCCAGCAGTTACTCCCGGACAGGGTCCGGCTACACCTTC.

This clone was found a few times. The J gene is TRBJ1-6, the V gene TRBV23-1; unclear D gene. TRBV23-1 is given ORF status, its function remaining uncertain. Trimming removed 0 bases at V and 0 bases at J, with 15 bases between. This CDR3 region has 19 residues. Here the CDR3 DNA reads TGCGCCAGCAGTCAATCGAGGGCACCACACTTCTCCTATAATTCACCCCTCCACTTT. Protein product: CASSQSRAPHFSYNSPLHF.